This TCR beta chain was sequenced for a study of control samples from healthy donors and cancer patients. The J segment lost 4 bases and the V segment lost 0 bases, leaving 3 bases of the junction unmatched. CDR1 and CDR2 from the germline V gene are SNHLY and FYNNEI. The CDR3 has 16 residues. The method was immunoSEQ multiplex PCR; TCRdb's version includes in-frame clones alone and lacks a portion of them. This sample has 75,000 to 100,000 clones, with around 88% found just once. The V call is TRBV2, the J call TRBJ2-2, with 9 bases matching TRBD2. Sequencing was carried out using blood. The sequence derives from a man aged 25-45 years in good health. The CDR3: CASSEARGGSTGELFF. The CDR3 DNA sequence: TGTGCCAGCAGTGAAGCGCGGGGGGGCAGCACCGGGGAGCTGTTTTTT.